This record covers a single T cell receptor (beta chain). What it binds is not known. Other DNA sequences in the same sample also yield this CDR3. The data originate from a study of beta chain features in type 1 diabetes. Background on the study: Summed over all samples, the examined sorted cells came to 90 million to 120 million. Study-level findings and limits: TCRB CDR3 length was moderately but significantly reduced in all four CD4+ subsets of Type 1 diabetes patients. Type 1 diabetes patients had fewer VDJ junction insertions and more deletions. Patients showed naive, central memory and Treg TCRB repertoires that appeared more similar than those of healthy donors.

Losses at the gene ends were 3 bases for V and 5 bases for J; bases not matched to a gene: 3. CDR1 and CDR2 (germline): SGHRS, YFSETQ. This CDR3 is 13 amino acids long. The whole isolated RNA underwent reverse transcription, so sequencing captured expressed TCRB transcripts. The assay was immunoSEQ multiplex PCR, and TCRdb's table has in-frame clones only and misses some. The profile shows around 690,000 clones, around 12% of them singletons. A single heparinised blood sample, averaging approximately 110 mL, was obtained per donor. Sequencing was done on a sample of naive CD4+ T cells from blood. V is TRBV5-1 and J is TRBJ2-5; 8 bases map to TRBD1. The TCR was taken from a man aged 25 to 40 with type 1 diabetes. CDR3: CASSSTGEETQYF. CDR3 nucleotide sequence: TGCGCCAGCAGCTCGACAGGGGAGGAGACCCAGTACTTC.